One sample yielded the 21 T cell receptor beta chains listed below, sequenced in a study of T cell repertoires in cytomegalovirus infection. Their antigen targets remain unknown. TCRdb analysed the reads with MiXCR anew, one entry per CDR3 protein. The data show 750,000 to 900,000 distinct CDR3 sequences, almost 30% seen once. Sample: cultured CD8+ T cells from PBMCs, taken from culture after CMV antigen stimulation. These receptors were collected from a human donor in good health (CMV status not recorded). Some clones in this sample may be carry-over from other donors' samples.

This clonotype has only a few counts. CDR3 DNA sequence: TGTGCCAGTAGACCGACCGGGACCGGGAATTCACCCCTCCACTTT. Protein: CASRPTGTGNSPLHF. This chain connects TRBV19 to TRBJ1-6, with a tentative D call TRBD1 (5 bases). The CDR3 length is 15 residues. Germline lookup yields CDR1 LNHDA and CDR2 SQIVND (reference sequence). The germline V and J ends were trimmed by 6 bases and 7 bases, with 16 bases remaining between them.

This sequence joins TRBV6-2 or TRBV6-3 and TRBJ1-1; 7 bases map to TRBD1. The germline V gene has CDR1 MNHEY and CDR2 SVGEGT. CDR3 length: 14 amino acids. The V segment lost 5 bases and the J segment 1 base; nucleotides outside the gene matches: 4. The CDR3 DNA is TGTGCCAGCAGTCAGACAGGGAGGAACACTGAAGCTTTCTTT. Protein sequence: CASSQTGRNTEAFF.

This clonotype was detected a few times. This chain connects TRBV4-1 to TRBJ2-3, with TRBD2 as a possible D gene (5 bases). The V gene lost 4 bases and the J gene lost 2 bases, with 7 bases spanning the gap. This CDR3 has 13 residues. Germline V gives CDR1 MGHRA, CDR2 YSYEKL. CDR3 sequence reads: CASSPGITDTQYF. The DNA of the CDR3 is TGCGCCAGCAGCCCCGGGATCACAGATACGCAGTATTTT.

This chain uses TRBV28 with TRBJ1-5, with D tentatively TRBD1 (5 bases). CDR3 length equals 14 residues. Trimming pared 7 bases from V and 3 bases from J, leaving 13 bases between. From germline, CDR1 is MDHEN and CDR2 SYDVKM. CDR3: CASTPGDYNQPQHF. DNA of the CDR3: TGTGCCAGCACCCCGGGGGACTACAATCAGCCCCAGCATTTT. Filled out from reference TRBV28 and TRBJ1-5, the complete variable domain reads DVKVTQSSRYLVKRTGEKVFLECVQDMDHENMFWYRQDPGLGLRLIYFSYDVKMKEKGDIPEGYSVSREKKERFSLILESASTNQTSMYLCASTPGDYNQPQHFGDGTRLSIL.

This clonotype was recorded once. The V call is TRBV4-1, the J call TRBJ2-4; possible D gene TRBD2, 6 bases. CDR1 and CDR2 (germline): MGHRA, YSYEKL. Trimming removed 3 bases from V and 7 bases from J, with 25 bases in between. The length of the CDR3 is 18 residues. The CDR3 loop is CASSHRVGLPLAGNIQYF. The CDR3 DNA sequence: TGCGCCAGCAGCCACAGGGTAGGACTACCCCTAGCCGGGAACATTCAGTACTTC.

In its sample, this clonotype was seen many times. DNA of the CDR3: TGTGCCAGCCAGACGGGGAGCTCCTATAATTCACCCCTCCACTTT. Its translation is CASQTGSSYNSPLHF. V gene TRBV7-9 combines with J gene TRBJ1-6; D is ambiguous. The germline V gene encodes CDR1 SEHNR and CDR2 FQNEAQ (reference sequence). V shed 8 bases and J shed 0 bases, with 11 bases lying between them. This CDR3 has 15 residues.

The V and J genes are TRBV20-1 and TRBJ2-7; TRBD2 might be the D (6 bases). The CDR3 spans 15 residues. The germline V and J ends were trimmed by 2 bases and 0 bases, with 14 bases remaining between them. Germline assignment: CDR1 DFQATT and CDR2 SNEGSKA (reference sequence). As DNA, the CDR3 is TGCAGTGCTAGAATGGGGACTGCAAGCTCCTACGAGCAGTACGTC. This translates into CSARMGTASSYEQYV.

The genes are TRBV19 and TRBJ1-2, with D possibly being TRBD1 (5 bases). V was shortened by 4 bases and J by 0 bases, with 15 bases between the two germline ends. CDR3 size: 16 residues. Germline V lookup: CDR1 LNHDA, CDR2 SQIVND (reference sequence). The CDR3 DNA reads TGTGCCAGTAGTACAAACGGGGGACGAACTAACTATGGCTACACCTTC. It translates to CASSTNGGRTNYGYTF.

In its sample, this clonotype was seen a few times. The rearrangement joins TRBV6-5 to TRBJ2-1; 9 nucleotides match TRBD2. In germline, CDR1 is MNHEY, CDR2 SVGAGI. This CDR3 has 18 amino acids. After removal of 0 bases from V and 8 bases from J, the junction contained 14 bases not matched to a gene. The DNA of the CDR3 is TGTGCCAGCAGTTACTCGAGTCGCGGCGGGGGGGGGCTCGATGAGCAGTTCTTC. It yields the protein CASSYSSRGGGGLDEQFF.

V is TRBV5-4 and J is TRBJ1-1; maybe TRBD1 (5 bases). Trimming pared 6 bases from V and 6 bases from J, leaving 12 bases between. This CDR3 is 12 amino acids long. CDR1 and CDR2 (germline): SGHNT, YYREEE (reference sequence). CDR3 residues: CASTLDRSEAFF. The CDR3 coding sequence is TGTGCCAGCACCCTAGACAGATCTGAAGCTTTCTTT.

The chain couples TRBV24-1 to TRBJ2-5; 10 bases align to TRBD1. J lost 2 bases, V lost 10 bases, and 9 bases had no gene match. The CDR3 runs to 15 residues. Germline V gene data show CDR1 as KGHDR and CDR2 as SFDVKD. Here the CDR3 DNA reads TGTGCCACTGGAGACAGGGGGCAAACGCAAGAGACCCAGTACTTC. Its protein product is CATGDRGQTQETQYF.

This clonotype was seen only a few times. The V gene is TRBV12-3 or TRBV12-4, the J gene TRBJ1-2; a possible D gene is TRBD1 (5 bases). Trimming pared 6 bases from V and 4 bases from J, leaving 12 bases between. The length of the CDR3 is 13 residues. CDR3 sequence reads: CASRPPGLYGYTF. CDR3 sequence (DNA): TGTGCCAGCAGACCCCCGGGACTCTATGGCTACACCTTC.

This chain links TRBV6-1 with TRBJ1-5, with D hard to call. V lost 4 bases and J lost 0, with 10 bases in between. This CDR3 contains 15 residues. CDR1 and CDR2 from the germline V gene are MNHNS and SASEGT. CDR3 residues: CASSAGHYSNQPQHF. CDR3 nucleotide sequence: TGTGCCAGCAGTGCAGGCCATTATAGCAATCAGCCCCAGCATTTT.

This clonotype was counted only a few times. CDR3 nucleotide sequence: TGTGCCAGTAGAGTCGCATCAGGACACACTGAAGCTTTCTTT. It specifies CASRVASGHTEAFF. The chain combines TRBV19 with TRBJ1-1; D gene unclear. The CDR3 is 14 residues long. The germline V gene encodes CDR1 LNHDA and CDR2 SQIVND (reference sequence). V gave up 6 bases and J gave up 3 bases, with 14 bases separating them. Complete variable domain (other parts from reference TRBV19 and TRBJ1-1): DGGITQSPKYLFRKEGQNVTLSCEQNLNHDAMYWYRQDPGQGLRLIYYSQIVNDFQKGDIAEGYSVSREKKESFPLTVTSAQKNPTAFYLCASRVASGHTEAFFGQGTRLTVV.

This clonotype has a handful of counts. The V call is TRBV12-3 or TRBV12-4, the J call TRBJ1-6; 7 bases match TRBD1. Trimming cost V 5 bases and J 7 bases; bases outside gene matches: 8. There are 15 residues in the CDR3. The DNA of the CDR3 is TGTGCCAGCAGTCAACACAGGGGAAACAATTCACCCCTCCACTTT. Translating gives CASSQHRGNNSPLHF.

This clonotype came up a few times. The V gene is TRBV4-2, the J gene TRBJ1-6; TRBD1 matches 8 bases. Germline V CDR1 and CDR2: LGHNA, YNFKEQ. There are 16 residues in the CDR3. V lost 5 bases to trimming and J lost 8 bases; unmatched junction nucleotides: 11. The CDR3 nucleotides read TGTGCCAGCAGCAAGGCGGACAGGGAACGGGATTCACCCCTCCACTTT. Translated, it gives CASSKADRERDSPLHF.

This clonotype has a handful of counts. V and J are TRBV28 and TRBJ1-5, with TRBD1 matching 7 bases. The CDR3 is 15 residues long. Germline assignment: CDR1 MDHEN and CDR2 SYDVKM. After removal of 6 bases from V and 4 bases from J, the junction contained 9 bases not matched to a gene. The CDR3 reads CASRPVDRANQPQHF. Written as DNA, the CDR3 is TGTGCCAGCAGACCCGTCGACAGGGCAAATCAGCCCCAGCATTTT.

The genes are TRBV7-9 and TRBJ2-7; 9 bases are shared with TRBD1. The CDR3 extends over 15 amino acids. V shed 2 bases and J 4 bases; nucleotides not matched to a gene: 6. CDR1 SEHNR and CDR2 FQNEAQ come from the germline V gene (reference sequence). Here the CDR3 DNA reads TGTGCCAGCAGCTTAACCGGGACAGGGATTTACGAGCAGTACGTC. It specifies CASSLTGTGIYEQYV.

This clonotype was counted a few times. J is TRBJ2-2 and V is TRBV27; 8 positions agree with TRBD2. Germline values: CDR1 MNHEY, CDR2 SMNVEV (reference sequence). After removal of 4 bases from V and 2 bases from J, the junction contained 15 bases not matched to a gene. The CDR3 has 19 amino acids. CDR3 nucleotides: TGTGCCAGCAGTTACGGTCCAGGGTTTAGCGGGGCAAACACCGGGGAGCTGTTTTTT. Its translation: CASSYGPGFSGANTGELFF.

In this sample, this clonotype turned up a few times. The genes are TRBV29-1 and TRBJ1-2; TRBD1 aligns across 10 bases. V dropped 6 bases and J dropped 2; count of bases not matched to a gene: 3. Germline CDR1 and CDR2: SQVTM and ANQGSEA. This CDR3 region has 13 residues. The CDR3 is CSVRTGGNYGYTF. The CDR3 nucleotides are TGCAGCGTACGGACAGGGGGGAACTATGGCTACACCTTC.

The chain couples TRBV12-3 or TRBV12-4 to TRBJ1-1; 10 bases align to TRBD1. This CDR3 spans 22 amino acids. J gave up 3 bases and V 3 bases, and 25 bases lay outside the gene matches. CDR3 DNA: TGTGCCAGCAGTTTTGGGATCCCCGGGGAGTGGGGACAGGGGATGGTGGACACTGAAGCTTTCTTT. Protein sequence: CASSFGIPGEWGQGMVDTEAFF.